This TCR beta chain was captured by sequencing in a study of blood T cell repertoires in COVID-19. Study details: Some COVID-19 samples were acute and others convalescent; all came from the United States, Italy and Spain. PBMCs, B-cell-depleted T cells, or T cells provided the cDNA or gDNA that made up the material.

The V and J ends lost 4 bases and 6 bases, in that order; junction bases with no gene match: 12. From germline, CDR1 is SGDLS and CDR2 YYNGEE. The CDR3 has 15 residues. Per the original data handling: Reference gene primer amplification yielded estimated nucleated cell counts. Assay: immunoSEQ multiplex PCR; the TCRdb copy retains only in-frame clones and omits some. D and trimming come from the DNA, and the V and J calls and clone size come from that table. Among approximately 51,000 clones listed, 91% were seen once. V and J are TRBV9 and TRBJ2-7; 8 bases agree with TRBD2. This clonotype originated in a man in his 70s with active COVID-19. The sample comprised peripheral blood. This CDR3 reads CASSPSGGAQVEQYF. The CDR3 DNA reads TGTGCCAGCAGCCCCTCCGGGGGGGCGCAGGTCGAGCAGTACTTC.